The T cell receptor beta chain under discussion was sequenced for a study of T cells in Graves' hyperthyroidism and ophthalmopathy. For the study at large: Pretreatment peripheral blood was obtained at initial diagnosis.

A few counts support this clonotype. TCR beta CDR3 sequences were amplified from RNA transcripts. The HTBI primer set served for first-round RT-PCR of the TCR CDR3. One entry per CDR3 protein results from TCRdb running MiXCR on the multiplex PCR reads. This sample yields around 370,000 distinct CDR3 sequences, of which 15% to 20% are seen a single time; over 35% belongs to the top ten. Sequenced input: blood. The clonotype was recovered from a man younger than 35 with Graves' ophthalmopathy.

CDR3 in DNA: TGCGCCAGCAGCTGGAGGGCGGGGGGAGACGAGCAGTACTTC. Residues: CASSWRAGGDEQYF. The chain links TRBV5-1 to TRBJ2-7, with TRBD2 matching over 8 bases. Trimming took 3 bases from V and 5 from J; bases not matched to a gene: 7. The CDR3 is 14 amino acids. Germline V CDR1 and CDR2: SGHRS, YFSETQ. The entire variable domain, with the rest obtained from reference TRBV5-1 and TRBJ2-7, is as follows: KAGVTQTPRYLIKTRGQQVTLSCSPISGHRSVSWYQQTPGQGLQFLFEYFSETQRNKGNFPGRFSGRQFSNSRSEMNVSTLELGDSALYLCASSWRAGGDEQYFGPGTRLTVT.